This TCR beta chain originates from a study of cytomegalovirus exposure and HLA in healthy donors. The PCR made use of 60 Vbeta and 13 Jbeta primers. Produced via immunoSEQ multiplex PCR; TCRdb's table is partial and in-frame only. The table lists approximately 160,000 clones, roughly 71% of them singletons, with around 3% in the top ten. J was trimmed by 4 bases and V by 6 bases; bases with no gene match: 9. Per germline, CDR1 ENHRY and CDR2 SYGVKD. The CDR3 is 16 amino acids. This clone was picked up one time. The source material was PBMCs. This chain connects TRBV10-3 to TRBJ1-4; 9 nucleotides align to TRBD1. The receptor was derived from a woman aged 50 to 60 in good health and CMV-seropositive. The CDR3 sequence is CAISPGQGVVNEKLFF. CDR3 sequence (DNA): TGTGCCATCAGCCCGGGACAGGGCGTAGTTAATGAAAAACTGTTTTTT.